This TCR beta chain was recorded in a study of T cell responses to AZD1222 COVID-19 vaccine. This clone was seen a single time. Antigen specificity is unknown. Assay used: immunoSEQ multiplex PCR; TCRdb lists only in-frame clones, some missing. The data hold over 25,000 clones, with over 80% observed a single time. Broader study findings: With dominance at 160-218 and 743-854, vaccine-associated CD4 TCRs spanned spike.

With V trimmed by 0 bases and J by 1 base, 11 bases remained unmatched. The CDR3 loop spans 19 amino acids. CDR1 and CDR2 (germline): LGHNA, YNFKEQ. This specimen was peripheral blood, taken 28 days after the second AZD1222 dose. This TCR derives from an adult who received the AZD1222 COVID-19 vaccine. The chain carries TRBV4-2 and TRBJ2-4, with TRBD2 matching 8 bases. The CDR3 sequence is CASSQEMSGGRMAKNIQYF. In DNA, the CDR3 is TGTGCCAGCAGCCAAGAGATGTCAGGCGGGAGGATGGCCAAAAACATTCAGTACTTC.